A selection of T cell receptor beta chains follows, all from one sample in a study of STAT5B mutations in CD4+ large granular lymphocyte leukemia. Repertoires were generated with immunoSEQ multiplex PCR, while TCRdb's copy carries only in-frame clones and drops some. The sample consists of about 46,000 clones, 80% to 85% of them appearing once. Sequencing was done on a sample of CD4+ T cells from blood buffy coats. These receptors all stem from a human donor in good health. CDR3s include the opening cysteine and the closing phenylalanine or tryptophan. The order of the fields is V gene, CDR3 protein.

V gene: TRBV19; CDR3 protein: CASNHRLTSYNEQFF
V gene: TRBV9; CDR3 protein: CASSPRSADTQYF
V gene: TRBV29-1; CDR3 protein: CSVEVRAGYGYTF
V gene: TRBV11-3; CDR3 protein: CASSLGGERGNEQFF
V gene: TRBV10-3; CDR3 protein: CAIGGTNTEAFF
V gene: TRBV5-1; CDR3 protein: CASSLLRGSTDTQYF
V gene: TRBV7-3; CDR3 protein: CASSPQGWDTGELFF
V gene: TRBV5-4; CDR3 protein: CASSLSSGNTIYF
V gene: TRBV10-1; CDR3 protein: CASSPGRSYEQYF
V gene: TRBV7-2; CDR3 protein: CASSRPGTIYRRGEQFF
V gene: TRBV11-3; CDR3 protein: CASRPGTGVGGELFF
V gene: TRBV4-1; CDR3 protein: CASSQEGRGWDSPLHF
V gene: TRBV27; CDR3 protein: CASRWGGAPYNEQFF
V gene: TRBV19; CDR3 protein: CASSIVTGGAGGYTF
V gene: TRBV19; CDR3 protein: CASRSITGGDYGYTF
V gene: TRBV5-1; CDR3 protein: CASSLASGANVLTF
V gene: TRBV30; CDR3 protein: CAWSKGVSEKLFF
V gene: TRBV18; CDR3 protein: CASSRGEGNTEAFF
V gene: TRBV11-2; CDR3 protein: CASSLAPYEQYF
V gene: TRBV7-3; CDR3 protein: CASSLTGADQPQHF
V gene: TRBV4-1; CDR3 protein: CASSQIIGEPTDTQYF
V gene: TRBV7-3; CDR3 protein: CASSLNQADYNEQFF
V gene: TRBV4-1; CDR3 protein: CASSPLTGLAGAYEQYF
V gene: TRBV7-8; CDR3 protein: CASSLTPNTEAFF
V gene: TRBV4-1; CDR3 protein: CASSHRQGIGGYTF